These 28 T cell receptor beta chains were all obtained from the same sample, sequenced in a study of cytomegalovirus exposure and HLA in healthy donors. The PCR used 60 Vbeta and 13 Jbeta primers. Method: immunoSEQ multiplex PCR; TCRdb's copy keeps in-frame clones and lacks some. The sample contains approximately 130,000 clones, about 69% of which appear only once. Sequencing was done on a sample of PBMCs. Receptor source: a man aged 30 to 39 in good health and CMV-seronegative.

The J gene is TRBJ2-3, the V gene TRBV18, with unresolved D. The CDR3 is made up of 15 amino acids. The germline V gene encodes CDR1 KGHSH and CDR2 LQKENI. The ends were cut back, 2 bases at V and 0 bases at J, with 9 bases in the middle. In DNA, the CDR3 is TGTGCCAGCTCACCAGCAGGATCTAGCACAGATACGCAGTATTTT. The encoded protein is CASSPAGSSTDTQYF.

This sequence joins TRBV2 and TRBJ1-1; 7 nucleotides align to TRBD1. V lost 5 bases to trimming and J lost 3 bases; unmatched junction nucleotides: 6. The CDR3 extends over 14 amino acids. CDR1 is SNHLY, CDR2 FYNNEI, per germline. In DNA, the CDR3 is TGTGCCAGCAGTAAAACAGGGGACGACACTGAAGCTTTCTTT. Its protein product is CASSKTGDDTEAFF.

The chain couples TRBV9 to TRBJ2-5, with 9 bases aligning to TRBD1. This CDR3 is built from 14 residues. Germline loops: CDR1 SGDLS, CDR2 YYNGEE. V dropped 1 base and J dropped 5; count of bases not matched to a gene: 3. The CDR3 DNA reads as TGTGCCAGCAGCGTAAACAGGGGGCATGAGACCCAGTACTTC. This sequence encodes CASSVNRGHETQYF.

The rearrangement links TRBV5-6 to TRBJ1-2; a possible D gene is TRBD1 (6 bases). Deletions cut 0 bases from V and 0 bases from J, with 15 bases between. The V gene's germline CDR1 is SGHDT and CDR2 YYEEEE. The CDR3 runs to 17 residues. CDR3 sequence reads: CASSLAQQGQANYGYTF. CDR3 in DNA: TGTGCCAGCAGCTTGGCCCAACAGGGCCAGGCTAACTATGGCTACACCTTC.

CDR3 bases: TGCGCCAGCAGCCAAGATACACATAGCAGCTATGGCTACACCTTC. Amino acid sequence: CASSQDTHSSYGYTF. The genes are TRBV4-3 and TRBJ1-2; D call uncertain. Between the trimmed V and J ends, which lost 0 bases and 4 bases, there was a span of 12 bases. CDR1 and CDR2 from the germline V gene are LGHNA and YSLEER. This CDR3 has 15 residues.

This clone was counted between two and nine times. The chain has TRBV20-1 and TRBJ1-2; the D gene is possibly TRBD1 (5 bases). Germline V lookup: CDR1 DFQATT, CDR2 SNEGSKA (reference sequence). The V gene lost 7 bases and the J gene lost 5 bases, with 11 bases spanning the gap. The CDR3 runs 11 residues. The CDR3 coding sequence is TGCAGTGGAGGCAGGGATTATGGCTACACCTTC. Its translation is CSGGRDYGYTF.

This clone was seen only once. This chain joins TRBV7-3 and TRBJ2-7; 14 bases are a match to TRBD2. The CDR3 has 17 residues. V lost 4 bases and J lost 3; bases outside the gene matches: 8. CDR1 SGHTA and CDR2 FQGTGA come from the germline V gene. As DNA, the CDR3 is TGTGCCAGCAGCTCGGGACTAGCGGGAGCCAAGAACTACGAGCAGTACTTC. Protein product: CASSSGLAGAKNYEQYF.

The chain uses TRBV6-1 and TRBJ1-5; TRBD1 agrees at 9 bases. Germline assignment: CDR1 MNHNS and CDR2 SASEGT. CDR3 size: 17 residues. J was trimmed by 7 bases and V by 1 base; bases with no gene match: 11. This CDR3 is CASSEGGTGGGGQPQHF. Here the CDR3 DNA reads TGTGCCAGCAGTGAAGGGGGTACAGGGGGCGGGGGGCAGCCCCAGCATTTT.

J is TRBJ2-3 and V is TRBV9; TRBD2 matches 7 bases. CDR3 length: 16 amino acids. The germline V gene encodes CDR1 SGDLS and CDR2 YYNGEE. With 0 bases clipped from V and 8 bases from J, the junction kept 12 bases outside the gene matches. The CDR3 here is CASSVVGGYEQSTQYF. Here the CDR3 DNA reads TGTGCCAGCAGCGTAGTCGGGGGGTACGAGCAGTCTACGCAGTATTTT.

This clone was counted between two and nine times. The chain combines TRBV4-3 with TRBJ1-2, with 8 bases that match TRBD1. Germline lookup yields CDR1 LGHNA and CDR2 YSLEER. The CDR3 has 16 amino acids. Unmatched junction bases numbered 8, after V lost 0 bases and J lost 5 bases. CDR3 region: CASSQDQDRVGYGYTF. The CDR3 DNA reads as TGCGCCAGCAGCCAAGATCAGGACAGGGTAGGATATGGCTACACCTTC.

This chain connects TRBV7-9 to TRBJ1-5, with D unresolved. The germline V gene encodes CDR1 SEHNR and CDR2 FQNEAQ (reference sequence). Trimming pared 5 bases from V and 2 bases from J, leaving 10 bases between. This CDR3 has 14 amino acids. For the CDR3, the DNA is TGTGCCAGCAGCAGCCGGGATGGCAATCAGCCCCAGCATTTT. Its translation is CASSSRDGNQPQHF.

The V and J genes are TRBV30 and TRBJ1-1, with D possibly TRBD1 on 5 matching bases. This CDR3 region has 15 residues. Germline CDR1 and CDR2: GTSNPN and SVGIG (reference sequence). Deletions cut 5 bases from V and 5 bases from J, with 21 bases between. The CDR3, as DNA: TGTGCCTGGGGTGCTGGGGTTTCGGGGGGGACTGAAGCTTTCTTT. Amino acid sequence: CAWGAGVSGGTEAFF.

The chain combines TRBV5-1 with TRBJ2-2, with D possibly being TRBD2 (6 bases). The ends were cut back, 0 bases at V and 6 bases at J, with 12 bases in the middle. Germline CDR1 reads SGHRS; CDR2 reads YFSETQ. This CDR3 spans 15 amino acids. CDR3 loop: CASSLVLEGSGELFF. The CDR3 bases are TGCGCCAGCAGCTTGGTTTTGGAGGGATCCGGGGAGCTGTTTTTT.

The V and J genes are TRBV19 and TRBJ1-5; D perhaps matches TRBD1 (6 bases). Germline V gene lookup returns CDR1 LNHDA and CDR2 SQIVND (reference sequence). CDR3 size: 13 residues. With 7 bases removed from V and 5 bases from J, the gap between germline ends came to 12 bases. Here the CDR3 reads CASTQGGDQPQHF. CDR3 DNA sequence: TGTGCCAGTACCCAAGGGGGGGATCAGCCCCAGCATTTT. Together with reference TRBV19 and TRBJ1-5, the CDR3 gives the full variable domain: DGGITQSPKYLFRKEGQNVTLSCEQNLNHDAMYWYRQDPGQGLRLIYYSQIVNDFQKGDIAEGYSVSREKKESFPLTVTSAQKNPTAFYLCASTQGGDQPQHFGDGTRLSIL.

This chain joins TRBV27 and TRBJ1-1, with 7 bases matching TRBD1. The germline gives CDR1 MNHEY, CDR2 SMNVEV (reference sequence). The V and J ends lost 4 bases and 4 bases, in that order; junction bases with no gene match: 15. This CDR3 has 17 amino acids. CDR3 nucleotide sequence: TGTGCCAGCAGTTCCCTGGTGAGGCGGGACAGACCCACTGAAGCTTTCTTT. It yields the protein CASSSLVRRDRPTEAFF.

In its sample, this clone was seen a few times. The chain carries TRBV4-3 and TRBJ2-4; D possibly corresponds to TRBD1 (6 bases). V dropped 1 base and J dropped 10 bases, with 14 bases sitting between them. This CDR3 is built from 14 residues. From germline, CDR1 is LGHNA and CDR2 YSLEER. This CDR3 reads CASSQVVRGEIQYF. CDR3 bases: TGCGCCAGCAGCCAAGTCGTCAGGGGAGAAATTCAGTACTTC.

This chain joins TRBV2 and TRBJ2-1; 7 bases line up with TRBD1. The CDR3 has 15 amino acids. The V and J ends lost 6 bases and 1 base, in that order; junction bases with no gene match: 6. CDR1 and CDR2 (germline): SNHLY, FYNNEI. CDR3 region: CASSLRQGSYNEQFF. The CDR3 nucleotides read TGTGCCAGCAGCCTTCGACAGGGATCCTACAATGAGCAGTTCTTC. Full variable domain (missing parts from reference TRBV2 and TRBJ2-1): EPEVTQTPSHQVTQMGQEVILRCVPISNHLYFYWYRQILGQKVEFLVSFYNNEISEKSEIFDDQFSVERPDGSNFTLKIRSTKLEDSAMYFCASSLRQGSYNEQFFGPGTRLTVL.

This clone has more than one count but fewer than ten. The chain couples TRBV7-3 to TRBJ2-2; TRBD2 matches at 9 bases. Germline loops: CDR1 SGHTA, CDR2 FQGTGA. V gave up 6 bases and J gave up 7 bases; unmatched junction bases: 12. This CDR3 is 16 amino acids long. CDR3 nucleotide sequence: TGTGCCAGCAGGATAACTGGCGGGGGGGCCCACGGGGAGCTGTTTTTT. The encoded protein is CASRITGGGAHGELFF.

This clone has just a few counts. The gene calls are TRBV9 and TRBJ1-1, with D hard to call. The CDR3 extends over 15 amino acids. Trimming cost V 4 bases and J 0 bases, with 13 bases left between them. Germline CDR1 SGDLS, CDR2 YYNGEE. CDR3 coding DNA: TGTGCCAGCAGCCCCCACACCGTGGTGAACACTGAAGCTTTCTTT. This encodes CASSPHTVVNTEAFF. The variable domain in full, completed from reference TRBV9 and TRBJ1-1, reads DSGVTQTPKHLITATGQRVTLRCSPRSGDLSVYWYQQSLDQGLQFLIQYYNGEERAKGNILERFSAQQFPDLHSELNLSSLELGDSALYFCASSPHTVVNTEAFFGQGTRLTVV.

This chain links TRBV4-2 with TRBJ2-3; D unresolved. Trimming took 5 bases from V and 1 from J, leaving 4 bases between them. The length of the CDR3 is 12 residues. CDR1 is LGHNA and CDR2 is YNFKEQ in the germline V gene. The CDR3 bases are TGTGCCAGCAGCTCCGGCACAGATACGCAGTATTTT. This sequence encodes CASSSGTDTQYF.

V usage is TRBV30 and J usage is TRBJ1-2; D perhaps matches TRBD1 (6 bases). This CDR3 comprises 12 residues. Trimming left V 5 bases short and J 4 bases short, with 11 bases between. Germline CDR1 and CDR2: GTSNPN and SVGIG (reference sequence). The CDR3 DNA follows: TGTGCCTGGTCCTGGGGGCCCTATGGCTACACCTTC. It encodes CAWSWGPYGYTF. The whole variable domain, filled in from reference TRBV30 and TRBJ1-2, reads SQTIHQWPATLVQPVGSPLSLECTVEGTSNPNLYWYRQAAGRGLQLLFYSVGIGQISSEVPQNLSASRPQDRQFILSSKKLLLSDSGFYLCAWSWGPYGYTFGSGTRLTVV.

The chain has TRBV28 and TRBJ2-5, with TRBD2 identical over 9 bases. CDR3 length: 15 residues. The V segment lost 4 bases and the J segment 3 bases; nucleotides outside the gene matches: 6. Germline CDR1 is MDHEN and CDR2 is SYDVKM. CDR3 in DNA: TGTGCCAGCAGTTCACCGGGACTAGCAGAAGAGACCCAGTACTTC. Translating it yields CASSSPGLAEETQYF.

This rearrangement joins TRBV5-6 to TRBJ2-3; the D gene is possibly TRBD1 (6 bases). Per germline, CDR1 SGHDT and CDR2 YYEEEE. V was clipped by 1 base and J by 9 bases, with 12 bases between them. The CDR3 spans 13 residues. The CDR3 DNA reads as TGTGCCAGCAGCTTGATCACAGGGAAGACGCAGTATTTT. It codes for CASSLITGKTQYF.

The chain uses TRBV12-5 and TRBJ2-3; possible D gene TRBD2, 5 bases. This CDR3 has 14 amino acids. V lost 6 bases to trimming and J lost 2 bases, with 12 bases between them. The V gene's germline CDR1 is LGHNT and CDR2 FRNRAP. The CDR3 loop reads CASGLGMDTDTQYF. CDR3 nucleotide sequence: TGTGCTAGTGGCCTCGGGATGGACACAGATACGCAGTATTTT.

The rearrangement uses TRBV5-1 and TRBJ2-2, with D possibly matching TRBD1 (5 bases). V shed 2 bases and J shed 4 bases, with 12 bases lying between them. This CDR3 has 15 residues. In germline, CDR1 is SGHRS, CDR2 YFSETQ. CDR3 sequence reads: CASSLAGPATGELFF. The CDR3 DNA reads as TGCGCCAGCAGCTTAGCAGGGCCGGCCACCGGGGAGCTGTTTTTT.

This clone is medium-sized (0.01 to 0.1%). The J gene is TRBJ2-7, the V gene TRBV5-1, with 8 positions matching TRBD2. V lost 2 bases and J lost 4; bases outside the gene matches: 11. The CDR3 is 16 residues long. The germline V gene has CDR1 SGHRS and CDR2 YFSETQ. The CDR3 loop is CASSFPRPSGSYEQYF. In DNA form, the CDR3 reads TGCGCCAGCAGCTTCCCCCGGCCCAGCGGGAGTTACGAGCAGTACTTC.

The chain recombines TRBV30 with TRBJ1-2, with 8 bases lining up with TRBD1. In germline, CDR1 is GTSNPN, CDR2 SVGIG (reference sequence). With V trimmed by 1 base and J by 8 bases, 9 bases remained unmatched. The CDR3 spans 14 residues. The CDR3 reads CAWSAWAGGFGYTF. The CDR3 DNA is TGTGCCTGGAGTGCGTGGGCAGGGGGCTTCGGCTACACCTTC.

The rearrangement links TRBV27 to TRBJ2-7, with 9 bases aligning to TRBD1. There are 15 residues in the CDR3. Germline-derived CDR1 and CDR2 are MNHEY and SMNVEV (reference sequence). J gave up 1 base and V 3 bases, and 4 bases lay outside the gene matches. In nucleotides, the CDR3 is TGTGCCAGCAGTTTCGACAGGGGGGGGTCCTACGAGCAGTACTTC. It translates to CASSFDRGGSYEQYF.